This TCR beta chain came from a study of blood T cell repertoires in COVID-19. Across the whole study: Whether acute or convalescent, the COVID-19 samples came from the United States, Italy and Spain. From T cells, B-cell-depleted T cells, or PBMCs came the material, which was cDNA or gDNA.

Germline CDR1 reads SQVTM; CDR2 reads ANQGSEA. The CDR3 covers 13 residues. V was cut by 7 bases and J by 0 bases, with 12 bases left in between. How the authors handled the data: How many nucleated cells were present was estimated from reference gene primer amplification. This table comes from immunoSEQ multiplex PCR, and its TCRdb copy is limited to in-frame clones, with some not included. V, J and clone size are taken as reported in that table, and D and trimming were inferred from the DNA itself. The sample holds roughly 350,000 clones; about 90% are singletons and the top ten take less than 3.5%.

This TCR came from a woman aged 18-30 years who had recovered from COVID-19. Sequenced sample: peripheral blood. The J gene is TRBJ1-1, the V gene TRBV29-1; D is perhaps TRBD1 (6 bases). CDR3 DNA sequence: TGCAGCGGAACACAGGGATTGAACACTGAAGCTTTCTTT. This gives the protein CSGTQGLNTEAFF. The entire variable domain, with the rest obtained from reference TRBV29-1 and TRBJ1-1, is as follows: SAVISQKPSRDICQRGTSLTIQCQVDSQVTMMFWYRQQPGQSLTLIATANQGSEATYESGFVIDKFPISRPNLTFSTLTVSNMSPEDSSIYLCSGTQGLNTEAFFGQGTRLTVV.